This TCR beta chain came from a study of CD8 T cells in Susac syndrome. CDR1 is LGHDT, CDR2 YNNKEL, per germline (reference sequence). Trimming took off 1 base at V and 8 bases at J, with 11 bases between the two ends. This CDR3 contains 13 residues. Random hexamers primed reverse transcription of roughly 0.5 to 1 ug RNA. TCRdb reprocessed the immunoSEQ multiplex PCR reads with MiXCR, giving one entry per CDR3 protein. The profile shows just under 95,000 distinct CDR3 sequences, 85% to 95% of them singletons. The chain couples TRBV3-1 to TRBJ1-1, with D unclear. This clonotype originated in a human donor with Susac syndrome. The sequenced sample was CD4+ T cells from PBMCs. CDR3 coding DNA: TGTGCCAGCAGCCAAGTCCTGGGCACGGAAGCTTTCTTT. Encoded protein: CASSQVLGTEAFF.